The 2 T cell receptor beta chains reported below all come from one sample, sequenced in a study of shared clonotypes between healthy human individuals. The protocol was immunoSEQ multiplex PCR, while the TCRdb copy is restricted to in-frame clones and leaves out a portion. The sample lists about 520,000 clones; approximately 82% were seen once. Sequenced: PBMCs. These receptors came from a woman aged 35 to 49 in good health. Some clones in this sample may be carry-over from other donors' samples.

The chain employs TRBV15 and TRBJ2-2; D not resolved. V lost 6 bases and J lost 6, with 14 bases in between. Germline CDR1 is LNHNV and CDR2 is YYDKDF (reference sequence). This CDR3 is 14 amino acids long. DNA of the CDR3: TGTGCCACCAGGAATTTGGGGTCGGCCGGGGAGCTGTTTTTT. Its protein is CATRNLGSAGELFF.

The chain combines TRBV28 with TRBJ1-5, with TRBD1 identical over 9 bases. CDR1 is MDHEN and CDR2 is SYDVKM in the germline V gene. Unmatched junction bases numbered 7, after V lost 6 bases and J lost 4 bases. The CDR3 covers 15 residues. In DNA, the CDR3 is TGTGCCAGCAGCCAAACAGGGGGCGCAAATCAGCCCCAGCATTTT. Translation: CASSQTGGANQPQHF.